The rows below give T cell receptor beta chains drawn from one sample of a study of T cell responses to AZD1222 COVID-19 vaccine. Clones were sequenced by immunoSEQ multiplex PCR, and TCRdb holds only the in-frame ones, with some missing. Seen here are 98,000 or so clones, about 90% observed once, and the top ten hold over 7.5%. The material was peripheral blood, obtained on day 0 of AZD1222 vaccination. The receptor set was obtained from an adult in good health. Each CDR3 is given with its conserved first and last residue. A D gene is named only where the DNA matches it firmly. Size tells how often a clone was seen (once, few, many) or the class of an expanded clone, and some rows leave it out.

cdr3_aa	cdr3_nt	j_call	clone_size	d_call	v_call
CASSYPYGGEQYF	TGTGCCAGCAGTTATCCCTACGGGGGCGAACAGTACTTC	TRBJ2-7	-	-	TRBV12-3/TRBV12-4
CATAKLRDTQYF	TGTGCCACAGCCAAATTGAGAGATACGCAGTATTTT	TRBJ2-3	few	-	TRBV14
CASSLKHSADTQYF	TGCGCCAGCAGCCTCAAACACTCTGCAGATACGCAGTATTTT	TRBJ2-3	-	-	TRBV5-1
CASTRTRGTSYGYTF	TGTGCCAGCACCCGAACTAGGGGGACCTCCTATGGCTACACCTTC	TRBJ1-2	-	-	TRBV7-2
CAWSPYQETQYF	TGTGCCTGGAGTCCGTACCAAGAGACCCAGTACTTC	TRBJ2-5	-	-	TRBV30
CASSSPGTEVLNYGYTF	TGTGCCAGCAGTTCCCCCGGGACAGAAGTCCTAAACTATGGCTACACCTTC	TRBJ1-2	-	TRBD1	TRBV7-9
CASSATGQNTEAFF	TGTGCCAGCTCAGCCACTGGACAGAACACTGAAGCTTTCTTT	TRBJ1-1	-	-	TRBV18
CASKRRQSEQYF	TGTGCCAGCAAACGTCGACAGAGCGAGCAGTACTTC	TRBJ2-7	-	-	TRBV5-6
CSVVVAPGGNGYTF	TGCAGCGTTGTGGTGGCCCCAGGGGGTAATGGCTACACCTTC	TRBJ1-2	-	TRBD1	TRBV29-1
CASSQEMGSSGEQYF	TGCGCCAGCAGCCAAGAAATGGGGAGTAGCGGCGAGCAGTACTTC	TRBJ2-7	few	-	TRBV4-3
CASSVVRVWGANVLTF	TGTGCCAGCAGCGTAGTAAGGGTCTGGGGGGCCAACGTCCTGACTTTC	TRBJ2-6	-	-	TRBV9
CSVEKGPEQYF	TGCAGCGTTGAAAAAGGGCCCGAGCAGTACTTC	TRBJ2-7	-	-	TRBV29-1
CAISDRLMNTEAFF	TGTGCCATCAGTGATAGGTTAATGAACACTGAAGCTTTCTTT	TRBJ1-1	-	-	TRBV10-3
CASRPGQGFSPLHF	TGTGCCAGTAGGCCGGGACAGGGTTTTTCACCCCTCCACTTT	TRBJ1-6	once	TRBD1	TRBV19
CASSSGRSYTF	TGTGCCAGCAGCTCTGGGAGGTCTTACACCTTC	TRBJ1-2	medium-sized	-	TRBV7-3
CASSIGGNLIYGYTF	TGTGCCAGTAGTATAGGAGGGAACCTTATCTATGGCTACACCTTC	TRBJ1-2	once	-	TRBV19
CSVGGYGSGDEQFF	TGCAGCGTAGGTGGTTATGGGAGTGGAGATGAGCAGTTCTTC	TRBJ2-1	-	-	TRBV29-1
CASSLVPPGQGRGRYGYTF	TGTGCCAGCAGCTTAGTCCCACCCGGACAGGGCCGAGGGAGGTATGGCTACACCTTC	TRBJ1-2	-	TRBD1	TRBV7-2
CASSRDREYGYTF	TGTGCCAGCAGCCGCGACAGGGAATATGGCTACACCTTC	TRBJ1-2	once	TRBD1	TRBV2
CASSVDSGAGGYTF	TGTGCCAGCAGCGTAGATTCAGGGGCGGGTGGCTACACCTTC	TRBJ1-2	-	-	TRBV9
CASSLVTGELFF	TGTGCCAGCAGTCTAGTCACCGGGGAGCTGTTTTTT	TRBJ2-2	-	-	TRBV3-1/TRBV3-2
CASSSKQGGLGNTEAFF	TGTGCCAGCAGCTCAAAACAGGGGGGACTGGGGAACACTGAAGCTTTCTTT	TRBJ1-1	-	TRBD1	TRBV7-9
CASSLGLFF	TGTGCCAGCAGCTTAGGACTGTTTTTT	TRBJ1-4	-	-	TRBV7-3
CASSPKTRQAAGQETQYF	TGTGCCAGCAGCCCAAAAACGCGGCAGGCGGCTGGCCAAGAGACCCAGTACTTC	TRBJ2-5	once	-	TRBV9
CASSLTQGGRFGYTF	TGTGCCAGCAGCTTAACCCAGGGGGGTAGGTTCGGCTACACCTTC	TRBJ1-2	-	TRBD1	TRBV7-9
CASSTRLPTGGNTIYF	TGTGCCAGTAGTACGAGACTTCCGACGGGGGGAAACACCATATATTTT	TRBJ1-3	-	-	TRBV19
CASSFSMNTEAFF	TGTGCCAGCAGCTTTTCCATGAACACTGAAGCTTTCTTT	TRBJ1-1	-	-	TRBV7-3
CASSLGASGPNEQFF	TGTGCCAGCAGCTTGGGGGCTAGCGGCCCCAATGAGCAGTTCTTC	TRBJ2-1	-	TRBD2	TRBV5-4
CASSLIGTLEQFF	TGTGCCAGCAGTTTAATCGGGACGTTGGAGCAGTTCTTC	TRBJ2-1	once	-	TRBV12-3/TRBV12-4
CASSPTQWGLNTEAFF	TGTGCCAGCAGCCCAACCCAGTGGGGACTGAACACTGAAGCTTTCTTT	TRBJ1-1	few	-	TRBV7-6